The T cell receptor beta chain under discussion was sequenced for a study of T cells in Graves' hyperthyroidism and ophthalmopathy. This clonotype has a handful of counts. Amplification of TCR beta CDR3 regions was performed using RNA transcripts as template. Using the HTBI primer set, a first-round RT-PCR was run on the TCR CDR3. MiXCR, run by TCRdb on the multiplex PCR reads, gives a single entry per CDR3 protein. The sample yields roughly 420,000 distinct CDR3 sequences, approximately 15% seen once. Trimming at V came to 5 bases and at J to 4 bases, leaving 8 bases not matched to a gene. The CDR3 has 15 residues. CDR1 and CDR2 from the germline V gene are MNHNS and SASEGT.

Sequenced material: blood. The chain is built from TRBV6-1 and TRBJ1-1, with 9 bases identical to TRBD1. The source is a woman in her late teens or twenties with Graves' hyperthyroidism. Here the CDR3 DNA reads TGTGCCAGCAGTCTACAGGGGGCGCCGGCCACTGAAGCTTTCTTT. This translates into CASSLQGAPATEAFF.